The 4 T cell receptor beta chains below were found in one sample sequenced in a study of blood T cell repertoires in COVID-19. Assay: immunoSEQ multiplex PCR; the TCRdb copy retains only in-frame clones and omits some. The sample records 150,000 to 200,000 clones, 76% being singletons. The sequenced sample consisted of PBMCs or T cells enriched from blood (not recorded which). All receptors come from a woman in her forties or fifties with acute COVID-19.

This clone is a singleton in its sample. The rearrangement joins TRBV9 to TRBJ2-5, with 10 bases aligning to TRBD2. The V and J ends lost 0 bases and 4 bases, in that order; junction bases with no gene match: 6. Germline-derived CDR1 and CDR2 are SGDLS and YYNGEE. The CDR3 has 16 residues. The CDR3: CASSVGSGGAPETQYF. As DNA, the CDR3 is TGTGCCAGCAGCGTAGGGAGCGGGGGGGCCCCAGAGACCCAGTACTTC.

CDR3 amino acids: CASSFRGGAEQYV. In DNA form, the CDR3 reads TGTGCCAGCAGCTTTAGAGGGGGCGCCGAGCAGTACGTC. This chain joins TRBV7-9 and TRBJ2-7, with 7 nucleotides matching TRBD1. CDR1 is SEHNR, CDR2 FQNEAQ, per germline (reference sequence). This CDR3 spans 13 amino acids. Germline trimming cut 3 bases from V and 6 bases from J; bases unmatched to any gene: 5.

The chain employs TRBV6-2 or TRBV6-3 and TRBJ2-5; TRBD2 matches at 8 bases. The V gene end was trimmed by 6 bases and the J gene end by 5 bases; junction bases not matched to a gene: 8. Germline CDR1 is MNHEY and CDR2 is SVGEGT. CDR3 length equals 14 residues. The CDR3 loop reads CASSLSGAGETQYF. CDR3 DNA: TGTGCCAGCAGCCTTAGCGGGGCCGGGGAGACCCAGTACTTC.

CDR3 loop: CASSLELGGPQHF. The CDR3 nucleotides read TGTGCCAGCAGCTTGGAACTCGGTGGGCCCCAGCATTTT. This chain links TRBV5-4 with TRBJ1-5; no clear D gene. This CDR3 has 13 residues. V was cut by 0 bases and J by 9 bases, with 10 bases left in between. Germline V gene sequence: CDR1 SGHNT, CDR2 YYREEE (reference sequence).